These T cell receptor beta chains were read from a single sample in a study of long-term antiretroviral therapy in people with HIV. The table came from immunoSEQ multiplex PCR; TCRdb's copy has only in-frame clones and leaves some out. Among approximately 27,000 clones, about 87% were seen once, and the ten largest hold roughly 3.6%. Sequenced material: unsorted PBMCs, taken 1.8 years after starting antiretroviral therapy. These receptors were taken from a woman aged 18-29 years with HIV. The CDR3 runs from the conserved cysteine through the conserved F or W. The D gene is left open where the match is weak. Some rows mark clone size as missing; the rest say once, few, many or name a class of expanded clone.

size	D	V	J	DNA	CDR3
once	-	TRBV27	TRBJ2-7	TGTGCCAGCTTAAGAGCGGCGGGACCCTACGAGCAGTACTTC	CASLRAAGPYEQYF
once	-	TRBV27	TRBJ2-2	TGTGCCAGCAGTTTATACCGGAGAAACACCGGGGAGCTGTTTTTT	CASSLYRRNTGELFF
-	TRBD2	TRBV11-2	TRBJ2-7	TGTGCCAGCGGGCCCCCCGGGGGGTTGGACGTTGTCGAGCAGTACTTC	CASGPPGGLDVVEQYF
once	-	TRBV7-9	TRBJ1-2	TGTGCCAGCAGCCCGACGAACTATGGCTACACCTTC	CASSPTNYGYTF
-	TRBD1	TRBV7-2	TRBJ1-2	TGTGCCAGCAGCTTCCCGACAGGGGGCGACTATGGCTACACCTTC	CASSFPTGGDYGYTF
-	-	TRBV6-1	TRBJ1-4	TGTGCCAGCAGTGACCCAACTAATGAAAAACTGTTTTTT	CASSDPTNEKLFF
-	TRBD1	TRBV7-8	TRBJ1-5	TGTGCCAGCAGCTTGGGAGGGGGCCGCAATCAGCCCCAGCATTTT	CASSLGGGRNQPQHF
-	TRBD1	TRBV28	TRBJ1-3	TGTGCCAGCAGAGCAGGGGGCTCTGGAAACACCATATATTTT	CASRAGGSGNTIYF
-	-	TRBV19	TRBJ2-3	TGTGCCAGTAGTGTCCTCCCCCGGGCCCTCGATACGCAGTATTTT	CASSVLPRALDTQYF
-	-	TRBV7-2	TRBJ1-5	TGTGCCAGCAGCAAAGAGGGGCGATTGGGGCCCCAGCATTTT	CASSKEGRLGPQHF
-	-	TRBV4-1	TRBJ2-7	TGCGCCAGCAGCCCACGAATACCAAGCACCTACGAGCAGTACTTC	CASSPRIPSTYEQYF